A single sample gave rise to the 28 T cell receptor beta chains below, sequenced in a study of T-cell reconstitution after alpha-beta-depleted transplantation in children. Preparation of the TCRbeta library was carried out with unique molecular identifiers. A single record per CDR3 protein comes from TCRdb applying MiXCR to the PCR reads. Among about 98,000 distinct CDR3 sequences listed, 23% were seen once. The sample in question was PBMCs, obtained before TCRalphabeta/CD19-depleted stem cell transplant. The receptor source for this set is a boy between 2 and 10 years old with acute lymphoblastic leukemia, due to receive a stem cell transplant.

This chain uses TRBV20-1 with TRBJ2-1, with TRBD2 matching 15 bases. Germline CDR1 and CDR2: DFQATT and SNEGSKA (reference sequence). The junction had 5 bases not matched to a gene; V was cut back by 6 bases and J by 8 bases. The length of the CDR3 is 14 residues. CDR3 bases: TGCAGTGCCGGACTAGCGGGAGGGCCCGATGAGCAGTTCTTC. Translating it yields CSAGLAGGPDEQFF.

V usage is TRBV24-1 and J usage is TRBJ2-5, with TRBD1 matching 10 bases. V was clipped by 3 bases and J by 6 bases; unmatched bases: 6. This CDR3 has 15 residues. Germline values: CDR1 KGHDR, CDR2 SFDVKD. DNA for the CDR3: TGTGCCACCAGTGATCCGACAGGGGGCACGAAGACCCAGTACTTC. Its protein is CATSDPTGGTKTQYF.

This clonotype was seen ten or more times. The chain recombines TRBV4-2 with TRBJ2-1, with 8 bases that match TRBD2. Germline CDR1 and CDR2: LGHNA and YNFKEQ. The CDR3 runs to 15 residues. V gave up 6 bases and J gave up 2 bases; unmatched junction bases: 6. The CDR3 region is CASRQLAEAYNEQFF. CDR3 bases: TGTGCCAGCAGGCAACTAGCGGAGGCCTACAATGAGCAGTTCTTC.

The chain couples TRBV20-1 to TRBJ2-7; TRBD1 is a possible D gene (5 bases). CDR1 is DFQATT and CDR2 is SNEGSKA in the germline V gene (reference sequence). The CDR3 sequence is 15 residues long. V was trimmed by 0 bases and J by 3 bases, leaving 15 bases between them. The CDR3 DNA sequence: TGCAGTGCTAGAGATATGGCAGGGTTCCTCTACGAGCAGTACTTC. It specifies CSARDMAGFLYEQYF.

The V gene is TRBV7-3, the J gene TRBJ1-1; D is undetermined. CDR3 length: 13 amino acids. V lost 1 base, J lost 7 bases, and 10 bases lay in between. The germline V gene encodes CDR1 SGHTA and CDR2 FQGTGA. The CDR3 protein is CASSLSKSGEAFF. In nucleotides, the CDR3 is TGTGCCAGCAGCTTAAGTAAGTCCGGTGAAGCTTTCTTT.

This clonotype was observed at least ten times. The chain recombines TRBV5-1 with TRBJ2-1, with 8 bases lining up with TRBD2. CDR1 is SGHRS, CDR2 YFSETQ, per germline. This CDR3 is 16 amino acids long. Losses at the gene ends were 3 bases for V and 0 bases for J; bases not matched to a gene: 5. CDR3 sequence: CASSWGSGSSYNEQFF. The CDR3, as DNA: TGCGCCAGCAGCTGGGGGAGCGGGAGCTCCTACAATGAGCAGTTCTTC.

This chain uses TRBV6-2 or TRBV6-3 with TRBJ2-1, with D hard to call. V lost 4 bases and J 3 bases, leaving 7 bases between the germline ends. This CDR3 has 13 residues. Germline lookup yields CDR1 MNHEY and CDR2 SVGEGT. CDR3 nucleotides: TGTGCCAGCAGTTGGGGTAGCTACAATGAGCAGTTCTTC. It codes for CASSWGSYNEQFF.

The gene calls are TRBV6-1 and TRBJ2-3, with D possibly matching TRBD1 (6 bases). V was clipped by 2 bases and J by 2 bases, with 11 bases between them. Germline V gives CDR1 MNHNS, CDR2 SASEGT. The CDR3 spans 15 residues. CDR3 residues: CASSEQGIHTDTQYF. The CDR3 coding sequence is TGTGCCAGCAGTGAACAGGGGATCCACACAGATACGCAGTATTTT.

This clonotype was seen repeatedly, ten times or more. The V call is TRBV6-1, the J call TRBJ2-3, with 11 bases identical to TRBD2. This CDR3 is 15 amino acids long. CDR1 is MNHNS, CDR2 SASEGT, per germline. The ends lost 5 bases at V and 3 bases at J; junction bases unmatched: 4. The CDR3 DNA sequence: TGTGCCAGCAGTCCTTGGACTAGCGGGACAGATACGCAGTATTTT. The encoded protein is CASSPWTSGTDTQYF.

V and J are TRBV12-3 or TRBV12-4 and TRBJ2-2; D remains unclear. The CDR3 loop spans 15 amino acids. Trimming took off 6 bases at V and 1 base at J, with 12 bases between the two ends. The CDR3 loop reads CASRPDGQNTGELFF. In DNA form, the CDR3 reads TGTGCCAGCAGGCCTGACGGGCAGAACACCGGGGAGCTGTTTTTT.

CDR3 bases: TGTGCCAGCAGCTTTTATCGGGAGGTCAGGCGGGGCCAAGAGACCCAGTACTTC. It is translated as CASSFYREVRRGQETQYF. The J gene is TRBJ2-5, the V gene TRBV7-8; TRBD2 matches at 7 bases. The CDR3 contains 18 residues. Germline V lookup: CDR1 SGHVS, CDR2 FQNEAQ. The ends lost 3 bases at V and 1 base at J; junction bases unmatched: 14. Full variable domain (missing parts from reference TRBV7-8 and TRBJ2-5): GAGVSQSPRYKVAKRGQDVALRCDPISGHVSLFWYQQALGQGPEFLTYFQNEAQLDKSGLPSDRFFAERPEGSVSTLKIQRTQQEDSAVYLCASSFYREVRRGQETQYFGPGTRLLVL.

The chain uses TRBV6-5 and TRBJ2-2; 9 bases agree with TRBD1. The CDR3 sequence is 16 residues long. J lost 6 bases, V lost 2 bases, and 7 bases had no gene match. The V gene's germline CDR1 is MNHEY and CDR2 SVGAGI. The DNA for the CDR3 is TGTGCCAGCAGTTACGGGACAGGGCATTTGGCCGGGGAGCTGTTTTTT. This sequence encodes CASSYGTGHLAGELFF.

The V and J genes are TRBV3-1 and TRBJ2-5; D is ambiguous. Per germline, CDR1 LGHDT and CDR2 YNNKEL (reference sequence). The CDR3 is made up of 15 amino acids. Trimming removed 4 bases at V and 4 bases at J, with 16 bases between. CDR3 DNA: TGTGCCAGCAGCCGCACCTTTTTGACAATAGAGACCCAGTACTTC. It codes for CASSRTFLTIETQYF.

A few counts support this clonotype. V usage is TRBV7-6 and J usage is TRBJ2-3; no reliable D call. The V gene lost 3 bases and the J gene lost 0 bases, with 10 bases spanning the gap. Germline CDR1 and CDR2: SGHVS and FNYEAQ. This CDR3 has 15 amino acids. CDR3 sequence: CASSLGSPSTDTQYF. Written as DNA, the CDR3 is TGTGCCAGCAGCTTGGGAAGCCCTAGCACAGATACGCAGTATTTT.

This clonotype showed up many times. This chain links TRBV24-1 with TRBJ2-3, with 8 nucleotides matching TRBD1. This CDR3 has 16 residues. CDR1 and CDR2 from the germline V gene are KGHDR and SFDVKD. The junction had 4 bases not matched to a gene; V was cut back by 3 bases and J by 0 bases. CDR3 in DNA: TGTGCCACCAGTGATGGGGACAGGACTAGCACAGATACGCAGTATTTT. Protein: CATSDGDRTSTDTQYF.

This clonotype was seen only a few times. The chain links TRBV29-1 to TRBJ1-1, with 10 positions matching TRBD1. CDR3 length: 13 residues. CDR1 and CDR2 (germline): SQVTM, ANQGSEA. V gave up 7 bases and J gave up 2 bases; unmatched junction bases: 4. The DNA for the CDR3 is TGCAGCGGCGGACAGGGGGGCAACACTGAAGCTTTCTTT. This gives the protein CSGGQGGNTEAFF. The entire variable domain, with the rest obtained from reference TRBV29-1 and TRBJ1-1, is as follows: SAVISQKPSRDICQRGTSLTIQCQVDSQVTMMFWYRQQPGQSLTLIATANQGSEATYESGFVIDKFPISRPNLTFSTLTVSNMSPEDSSIYLCSGGQGGNTEAFFGQGTRLTVV.

This clonotype was recorded many times. The chain is built from TRBV18 and TRBJ2-3; D is undetermined. Looked up from germline, CDR1 is KGHSH and CDR2 is LQKENI. The CDR3 consists of 13 residues. V lost 1 base to trimming and J lost 5 bases, with 7 bases between them. The CDR3 region is CASSPRSGDTQYF. The CDR3 DNA is TGTGCCAGCTCACCACGGAGTGGAGATACGCAGTATTTT.

This clonotype was seen more than once but under ten times. The chain is built from TRBV27 and TRBJ2-5; possibly TRBD2 for D (6 bases). CDR3 length: 16 amino acids. The V gene's germline CDR1 is MNHEY and CDR2 SMNVEV (reference sequence). V was clipped by 0 bases and J by 4 bases, with 15 bases between them. This chain's CDR3 is CASSLSNGGARETQYF. DNA of the CDR3: TGTGCCAGCAGTTTATCGAACGGAGGGGCCCGAGAGACCCAGTACTTC.

In its sample, this clonotype was seen many times. V is TRBV5-5 and J is TRBJ2-2, with D maybe TRBD1 (6 bases). V shed 1 base and J shed 3 bases, with 10 bases lying between them. Germline loops: CDR1 SGHKS, CDR2 YYEKEE (reference sequence). This CDR3 region has 15 residues. CDR3 sequence reads: CASSLSAGDTGELFF. Here the CDR3 DNA reads TGTGCCAGCAGCTTGTCCGCAGGGGACACCGGGGAGCTGTTTTTT.

This clonotype has just a few counts. The chain uses TRBV20-1 and TRBJ1-3; unclear D gene. Trimming pared 1 base from V and 3 bases from J, leaving 4 bases between. Germline V lookup: CDR1 DFQATT, CDR2 SNEGSKA (reference sequence). The length of the CDR3 is 12 residues. The CDR3 DNA sequence: TGCAGTGCTAGAGGGGGTGGAAACACCATATATTTT. Translating it yields CSARGGGNTIYF.

This clonotype was observed a few times. The chain links TRBV20-1 to TRBJ2-1; 9 bases are shared with TRBD2. The germline V gene encodes CDR1 DFQATT and CDR2 SNEGSKA (reference sequence). This CDR3 comprises 15 residues. Trimming removed 0 bases from V and 9 bases from J; junction bases left unmatched: 9. CDR3 in DNA: TGCAGTGCTAGAGATGGGACTAGCTGGGGGATTGAGCAGTTCTTC. This gives the protein CSARDGTSWGIEQFF.

V is TRBV7-9 and J is TRBJ2-7; TRBD2 matches 11 bases. Losses at the gene ends were 8 bases for V and 10 bases for J; bases not matched to a gene: 13. CDR3 length: 14 amino acids. From germline, CDR1 is SEHNR and CDR2 FQNEAQ (reference sequence). The CDR3 loop reads CASGQGLAEGKQYF. CDR3 DNA sequence: TGTGCCAGCGGCCAGGGACTAGCGGAGGGGAAACAGTACTTC. Combining the CDR3 with reference TRBV7-9 and TRBJ2-7 gives the whole variable domain DTGVSQNPRHKITKRGQNVTFRCDPISEHNRLYWYRQTLGQGPEFLTYFQNEAQLEKSRLLSDRFSAERPKGSFSTLEIQRTEQGDSAMYLCASGQGLAEGKQYFGPGTRLTVT.

The chain recombines TRBV4-2 with TRBJ2-5, with 9 bases that match TRBD1. Trimming at V came to 4 bases and at J to 1 base, leaving 7 bases not matched to a gene. The length of the CDR3 is 16 residues. Germline loops: CDR1 LGHNA, CDR2 YNFKEQ. The chain's CDR3 is CASSPMGGQGQETQYF. Here the CDR3 DNA reads TGTGCCAGCAGCCCGATGGGGGGACAGGGCCAAGAGACCCAGTACTTC.

The chain carries TRBV3-1 and TRBJ2-5; no definite D call. The germline CDR1 and CDR2 sequences are LGHDT and YNNKEL (reference sequence). The CDR3 contains 14 residues. Between the trimmed V and J ends, which lost 0 bases and 1 base, there was a span of 6 bases. CDR3 in DNA: TGTGCCAGCAGCCAAGACTGGGGCCAAGAGACCCAGTACTTC. The encoded protein is CASSQDWGQETQYF.

The gene calls are TRBV29-1 and TRBJ1-2; TRBD1 aligns across 12 bases. The CDR3 is 12 residues long. Losses at the gene ends were 6 bases for V and 8 bases for J; bases not matched to a gene: 4. CDR1 and CDR2 from the germline V gene are SQVTM and ANQGSEA. The CDR3 spells CSVGTGGNGYTF. In nucleotides, the CDR3 is TGCAGCGTAGGGACAGGGGGCAACGGCTACACCTTC.

The table lists this clonotype with a few counts. The V gene is TRBV2, the J gene TRBJ1-1, with D perhaps TRBD1 (5 bases). The length of the CDR3 is 13 residues. Germline CDR1 reads SNHLY; CDR2 reads FYNNEI. Trimming took off 3 bases at V and 11 bases at J, with 16 bases between the two ends. DNA of the CDR3: TGTGCCAGCAGTGAGATGGAGGGGCTGGGTGCTTTCTTT. Its protein product is CASSEMEGLGAFF.

The chain is built from TRBV6-1 and TRBJ2-1; TRBD1 matches 7 bases. CDR3 length equals 13 residues. V lost 5 bases and J lost 5; bases outside the gene matches: 3. The germline gives CDR1 MNHNS, CDR2 SASEGT. CDR3 sequence reads: CASSRTGDNEQFF. The CDR3 bases are TGTGCCAGCAGTCGGACAGGCGACAATGAGCAGTTCTTC.

This clonotype came up once. J is TRBJ2-3 and V is TRBV20-1; tentatively, D is TRBD1 (5 bases). V was cut by 3 bases and J by 2 bases, with 15 bases left in between. The CDR3 runs 15 residues. Germline V lookup: CDR1 DFQATT, CDR2 SNEGSKA (reference sequence). In DNA, the CDR3 is TGCAGTGCTAGGGTCTGGGGCCGGAACACAGATACGCAGTATTTT. Residues: CSARVWGRNTDTQYF.